The 28 T cell receptor beta chains in this list originate from one sample, sequenced in a study of cytomegalovirus exposure and HLA in healthy donors. Use of 60 Vbeta and 13 Jbeta primers characterized the PCR. Using immunoSEQ multiplex PCR, the repertoire was profiled, and TCRdb retains in-frame clones only, with some absent. The sample consists of approximately 190,000 clones, more than 9.5% of them appearing once. Sequenced material: PBMCs. All receptors come from a man in his forties or fifties in good health and CMV-seropositive.

In its sample, this clone was seen a few times. The chain is built from TRBV29-1 and TRBJ2-7; 7 bases line up with TRBD1. The CDR3 spans 12 residues. Looked up from germline, CDR1 is SQVTM and CDR2 is ANQGSEA. The trim removed 7 bases at V and 3 bases at J, leaving 6 bases unmatched. CDR3 DNA sequence: TGCAGCGCGGGGACAGAGAGCTACGAGCAGTACTTC. This translates into CSAGTESYEQYF.

Comment on this clone: This sample also contains other DNA sequences that code for the same CDR3. This chain's CDR3 is CASSSSETQYF. The DNA for the CDR3 is TGTGCCAGCAGCTCTTCAGAGACCCAGTACTTC. The chain joins TRBV7-9 to TRBJ2-5; D remains unclear. V gave up 4 bases and J gave up 4 bases, with 4 bases separating them. The germline CDR1 and CDR2 sequences are SEHNR and FQNEAQ (reference sequence). There are 11 residues in the CDR3.

The gene calls are TRBV6-5 and TRBJ2-2, with D unresolved. V lost 5 bases to trimming and J lost 6 bases, with 10 bases between them. CDR3 size: 13 residues. Per the germline V gene, CDR1 is MNHEY and CDR2 is SVGAGI. For the CDR3, the DNA is TGTGCCAGCAGTAACCATGAGGCCGGGGAGCTGTTTTTT. Its protein is CASSNHEAGELFF.

The chain is built from TRBV7-2 and TRBJ1-5, with 7 bases matching TRBD1. The CDR3 contains 15 residues. CDR1 and CDR2 from the germline V gene are SGHTA and FQGNSA. J lost 2 bases, V lost 1 base, and 2 bases had no gene match. The CDR3 here is CASSLDRGGNQPQHF. CDR3 nucleotides: TGTGCCAGCAGCTTAGACAGGGGTGGCAATCAGCCCCAGCATTTT. The full variable domain, with the rest looked up from reference TRBV7-2 and TRBJ1-5, is GAGVSQSPSNKVTEKGKDVELRCDPISGHTALYWYRQSLGQGLEFLIYFQGNSAPDKSGLPSDRFSAERTGGSVSTLTIQRTQQEDSAVYLCASSLDRGGNQPQHFGDGTRLSIL.

This clone has only a few counts. This chain uses TRBV2 with TRBJ1-5; 8 nucleotides match TRBD1. This CDR3 region has 15 residues. Germline V gene lookup returns CDR1 SNHLY and CDR2 FYNNEI. V lost 1 base, J lost 6 bases, and 5 bases stayed unmatched. CDR3 protein: CASSEVQGAGQPQHF. The CDR3 region has the DNA TGTGCCAGCAGTGAAGTGCAGGGGGCCGGTCAGCCCCAGCATTTT. Supplemented by reference TRBV2 and TRBJ1-5, the full variable domain reads EPEVTQTPSHQVTQMGQEVILRCVPISNHLYFYWYRQILGQKVEFLVSFYNNEISEKSEIFDDQFSVERPDGSNFTLKIRSTKLEDSAMYFCASSEVQGAGQPQHFGDGTRLSIL.

In its sample, this clone was seen a few times. The chain employs TRBV9 and TRBJ2-3; 7 bases agree with TRBD1. This CDR3 has 16 residues. The germline gives CDR1 SGDLS, CDR2 YYNGEE. The junction had 5 bases not matched to a gene; V was cut back by 0 bases and J by 1 base. CDR3 bases: TGTGCCAGCAGCGTAGGACCCGGACAGGGCACAGATACGCAGTATTTT. Translation: CASSVGPGQGTDTQYF. Full variable domain (missing parts from reference TRBV9 and TRBJ2-3): DSGVTQTPKHLITATGQRVTLRCSPRSGDLSVYWYQQSLDQGLQFLIQYYNGEERAKGNILERFSAQQFPDLHSELNLSSLELGDSALYFCASSVGPGQGTDTQYFGPGTRLTVL.

This chain joins TRBV5-1 and TRBJ2-6, with TRBD1 identical over 9 bases. J lost 0 bases, V lost 6 bases, and 10 bases had no gene match. Germline values: CDR1 SGHRS, CDR2 YFSETQ. The CDR3 sequence is 18 residues long. The CDR3 DNA follows: TGCGCCAGCACCTACAGGGGGCCCCAAATCTCTGGGGCCAACGTCCTGACTTTC. Protein sequence: CASTYRGPQISGANVLTF.

This clone was seen only a few times. DNA for the CDR3: TGTGCCAGCAGCTTATATACAGGCTACGAGCAGTACGTC. Translating it yields CASSLYTGYEQYV. The chain uses TRBV7-8 and TRBJ2-7; weak D call: TRBD1 (5 bases). The CDR3 covers 13 residues. Germline CDR1 and CDR2: SGHVS and FQNEAQ. Between the trimmed V and J ends, which lost 2 bases and 3 bases, there was a span of 8 bases.

V gene TRBV5-1 combines with J gene TRBJ2-6; tentatively, D is TRBD2 (6 bases). The V gene lost 0 bases and the J gene lost 4 bases, with 11 bases spanning the gap. The germline V gene encodes CDR1 SGHRS and CDR2 YFSETQ. The CDR3 has 16 amino acids. CDR3 region: CASSLDAGSGANVLTF. CDR3 DNA sequence: TGCGCCAGCAGCTTGGATGCGGGATCCGGGGCCAACGTCCTGACTTTC.

This clone came up a few times. The chain uses TRBV5-4 and TRBJ1-6; TRBD1 agrees at 10 bases. Losses at the gene ends were 0 bases for V and 8 bases for J; bases not matched to a gene: 2. The CDR3 sequence is 15 residues long. Germline V gene lookup returns CDR1 SGHNT and CDR2 YYREEE (reference sequence). The CDR3, as DNA: TGTGCCAGCAGCTTGGCCGGGACAGGGGATTCACCCCTCCACTTT. Protein product: CASSLAGTGDSPLHF.

This clone appeared a few times. CDR3 protein: CASSRDSYNEQFF. In nucleotides, the CDR3 is TGTGCCAGCAGCCGGGACAGCTACAATGAGCAGTTCTTC. The gene calls are TRBV7-6 and TRBJ2-1, with 7 bases fitting TRBD1. The CDR3 runs 13 residues. The J segment lost 3 bases and the V segment lost 5 bases, leaving 1 base of the junction unmatched. CDR1 is SGHVS and CDR2 is FNYEAQ in the germline V gene. Based on the CDR3 plus reference TRBV7-6 and TRBJ2-1, the full variable domain is GAGVSQSPRYKVTKRGQDVALRCDPISGHVSLYWYRQALGQGPEFLTYFNYEAQQDKSGLPNDRFSAERPEGSISTLTIQRTEQRDSAMYRCASSRDSYNEQFFGPGTRLTVL.

The chain joins TRBV28 to TRBJ1-5; D perhaps matches TRBD1 (5 bases). V lost 7 bases, J lost 1 base, and 14 bases lay in between. The CDR3 extends over 15 amino acids. The V gene's germline CDR1 is MDHEN and CDR2 SYDVKM. CDR3 loop: CASIPGGGSNQPQHF. CDR3 in DNA: TGTGCCAGCATTCCAGGCGGGGGGAGCAATCAGCCCCAGCATTTT.

The CDR3 DNA reads as TGCAGCGCGTCGGGACTCTTGAACACTGAAGCTTTCTTT. Protein sequence: CSASGLLNTEAFF. This sequence joins TRBV29-1 and TRBJ1-1; weak D call: TRBD1 (5 bases). Germline CDR1 is SQVTM and CDR2 is ANQGSEA. This CDR3 is built from 13 residues. V was trimmed by 7 bases and J by 0 bases, leaving 12 bases between them.

This clone occurred a few times. The chain's CDR3 is CSTQQVGRETQYF. The CDR3 DNA sequence: TGCAGCACCCAGCAAGTGGGCCGGGAGACCCAGTACTTC. The chain is built from TRBV29-1 and TRBJ2-5; no clear D gene. The ends were cut back, 8 bases at V and 5 bases at J, with 18 bases in the middle. From germline, CDR1 is SQVTM and CDR2 ANQGSEA. CDR3 length: 13 amino acids.

The rearrangement uses TRBV2 and TRBJ2-7; TRBD1 is a possible D gene (5 bases). V was trimmed by 3 bases and J by 0 bases, leaving 12 bases between them. Germline CDR1 and CDR2: SNHLY and FYNNEI. The CDR3 runs to 15 residues. CDR3 protein: CASSEGHLTSYEQYV. The DNA for the CDR3 is TGTGCCAGCAGTGAGGGGCATCTCACCTCCTACGAGCAGTACGTC.

This clone showed up just a few times. The rearrangement uses TRBV5-4 and TRBJ1-4; TRBD1 aligns across 9 bases. V lost 4 bases and J lost 8; bases outside the gene matches: 9. Germline-derived CDR1 and CDR2 are SGHNT and YYREEE (reference sequence). CDR3 length: 15 residues. The CDR3 loop is CASSPGQGREEKLFF. The CDR3 nucleotides are TGTGCCAGCAGCCCGGGACAGGGACGAGAGGAAAAACTGTTTTTT.

This rearrangement joins TRBV18 to TRBJ1-5, with D unresolved. The V gene's germline CDR1 is KGHSH and CDR2 LQKENI. The CDR3 is made up of 13 amino acids. V was trimmed by 4 bases and J by 9 bases, leaving 13 bases between them. CDR3 bases: TGTGCCAGCTCACGAGAGGCGGTACGGCCCCAGCATTTT. Protein: CASSREAVRPQHF.

V gene TRBV11-2 combines with J gene TRBJ2-1, with TRBD1 identical over 8 bases. Germline V lookup: CDR1 SGHAT, CDR2 FQNNGV. Unmatched junction bases numbered 4, after V lost 6 bases and J lost 3 bases. The CDR3 loop spans 14 amino acids. CDR3: CASSHRGDYNEQFF. CDR3 DNA: TGTGCCAGCAGTCACAGGGGGGACTACAATGAGCAGTTCTTC.

This rearrangement joins TRBV29-1 to TRBJ1-4, with TRBD1 identical over 8 bases. CDR3 length equals 11 residues. The ends lost 6 bases at V and 10 bases at J; junction bases unmatched: 4. Germline CDR1 is SQVTM and CDR2 is ANQGSEA. CDR3 amino acids: CSVHRGGKLFF. In nucleotides, the CDR3 is TGCAGCGTACACAGGGGGGGAAAACTGTTTTTT.

The chain joins TRBV5-1 to TRBJ1-4; TRBD1 is a possible D gene (6 bases). V gave up 4 bases and J gave up 0 bases, with 13 bases separating them. The CDR3 sequence is 16 residues long. Germline-derived CDR1 and CDR2 are SGHRS and YFSETQ. This CDR3 reads CASSRDIGSTNEKLFF. CDR3 coding DNA: TGCGCCAGCAGCCGGGACATAGGGTCAACTAATGAAAAACTGTTTTTT.

The J gene is TRBJ2-2, the V gene TRBV6-6; D might be TRBD2 (5 bases). Looked up from germline, CDR1 is MNHNY and CDR2 is SVGAGI (reference sequence). V lost 0 bases and J 4 bases, leaving 9 bases between the germline ends. The CDR3 runs to 15 residues. The CDR3 bases are TGTGCCAGCAGTTACTCCCCGGGAATCACCGGGGAGCTGTTTTTT. This codes for CASSYSPGITGELFF.

This clone was counted only a few times. The rearrangement links TRBV6-5 to TRBJ1-2; D may be TRBD1 (5 bases). V dropped 6 bases and J dropped 6 bases, with 14 bases sitting between them. The germline CDR1 and CDR2 sequences are MNHEY and SVGAGI. This CDR3 has 13 residues. The CDR3 here is CASRKEGLNGYTF. CDR3 DNA: TGTGCCAGCAGGAAGGAGGGGCTCAATGGCTACACCTTC.

The chain combines TRBV27 with TRBJ1-2; TRBD1 agrees at 8 bases. The V and J ends lost 6 bases and 4 bases, in that order; junction bases with no gene match: 13. CDR1 is MNHEY and CDR2 is SMNVEV in the germline V gene (reference sequence). There are 16 residues in the CDR3. For the CDR3, the DNA is TGTGCCAGCAGGACCGGACAGGGACTATATAGCTATGGCTACACCTTC. This codes for CASRTGQGLYSYGYTF.

The gene calls are TRBV9 and TRBJ2-7; D is ambiguous. Trimming left V 2 bases short and J 0 bases short, with 9 bases between. The CDR3 has 14 residues. The V gene's germline CDR1 is SGDLS and CDR2 YYNGEE. The CDR3 DNA reads as TGTGCCAGCAGCGTCTATGTATCCTCCTACGAGCAGTACTTC. It encodes CASSVYVSSYEQYF. The variable domain in full, completed from reference TRBV9 and TRBJ2-7, reads DSGVTQTPKHLITATGQRVTLRCSPRSGDLSVYWYQQSLDQGLQFLIQYYNGEERAKGNILERFSAQQFPDLHSELNLSSLELGDSALYFCASSVYVSSYEQYFGPGTRLTVT.

This clone was counted only a few times. V usage is TRBV5-1 and J usage is TRBJ2-3; TRBD2 is a possible D gene (7 bases). Germline CDR1 reads SGHRS; CDR2 reads YFSETQ. The CDR3 extends over 15 amino acids. Trimming took 0 bases from V and 1 from J, leaving 9 bases between them. The CDR3 is CASSLDGGRTDTQYF. CDR3 coding DNA: TGCGCCAGCAGCTTGGACGGGGGGCGCACAGATACGCAGTATTTT. Variable domain in full (rest from reference TRBV5-1 and TRBJ2-3): KAGVTQTPRYLIKTRGQQVTLSCSPISGHRSVSWYQQTPGQGLQFLFEYFSETQRNKGNFPGRFSGRQFSNSRSEMNVSTLELGDSALYLCASSLDGGRTDTQYFGPGTRLTVL.

V gene TRBV4-3 combines with J gene TRBJ1-2; D is possibly TRBD1 (6 bases). Trimming took 0 bases from V and 7 from J, leaving 15 bases between them. The CDR3 length is 15 residues. Per the germline V gene, CDR1 is LGHNA and CDR2 is YSLEER. DNA for the CDR3: TGCGCCAGCAGCCAAGAGGGCAGGGGTTCGAGTGGCTACACCTTC. Translation gives CASSQEGRGSSGYTF.

This clone was detected only a few times. This sequence joins TRBV19 and TRBJ1-1; D is perhaps TRBD1 (5 bases). This CDR3 comprises 16 residues. CDR1 LNHDA and CDR2 SQIVND come from the germline V gene (reference sequence). Trimming stripped 6 bases from V and 0 bases from J, with 17 bases between. This chain's CDR3 is CASRGQGGKVNTEAFF. Here the CDR3 DNA reads TGTGCCAGTAGAGGTCAGGGAGGGAAGGTGAACACTGAAGCTTTCTTT.

This chain uses TRBV19 with TRBJ2-5, with TRBD1 matching over 8 bases. V shed 3 bases, J shed 6 bases, and the junction held 12 bases outside the gene matches. Germline V gene sequence: CDR1 LNHDA, CDR2 SQIVND (reference sequence). The CDR3 runs to 16 residues. The CDR3 loop reads CASSMKVGTGFKTQYF. CDR3 in DNA: TGTGCCAGTAGTATGAAGGTCGGGACAGGTTTTAAGACCCAGTACTTC. The full variable domain, its missing parts supplied by reference TRBV19 and TRBJ2-5, is DGGITQSPKYLFRKEGQNVTLSCEQNLNHDAMYWYRQDPGQGLRLIYYSQIVNDFQKGDIAEGYSVSREKKESFPLTVTSAQKNPTAFYLCASSMKVGTGFKTQYFGPGTRLLVL.